These T cell receptor beta chains were read from a single sample in a study of T cells in Graves' hyperthyroidism and ophthalmopathy. Via MiXCR, TCRdb re-called the multiplex PCR reads, giving one row per CDR3 protein. The sample includes 600,000 or so distinct CDR3 sequences, just over 45% of them seen just once. The sample was peripheral blood or thyroid tissue (not recorded which). The source of these receptors is a woman aged 18-29 years with Graves' hyperthyroidism. Each CDR3 is given with its conserved first and last residue. A D gene is named only where the DNA matches it firmly. Clone size is not always given. Where it is, it says once, few, many or a class for expanded clones.

-,TRBV6-5,TRBJ2-2,-,CAGSYLASTGELFF,TGTGCCGGCAGTTATTTAGCGAGCACCGGGGAGCTGTTTTTT
-,TRBV29-1,TRBJ1-2,many,CSVGAGYNYGYTF,TGCAGCGTTGGTGCAGGGTATAACTATGGCTACACCTTC
-,TRBV2,TRBJ1-6,-,CASSQGGRGSPLHF,TGTGCCAGCAGCCAAGGGGGTAGGGGTTCACCCCTCCACTTT
-,TRBV10-3,TRBJ1-5,-,CASSVRFRRWDSNQPQHF,TGTGCCAGCAGCGTGCGGTTCAGGAGGTGGGATAGCAATCAGCCCCAGCATTTT
-,TRBV2,TRBJ1-2,-,CASSPNSVYGYTF,TGTGCCAGCAGTCCAAACAGCGTCTATGGCTACACCTTC
-,TRBV2,TRBJ1-2,-,CASSHLKGSEGYTF,TGTGCCAGCAGCCATCTGAAGGGCTCGGAGGGCTACACCTTC
-,TRBV19,TRBJ1-1,-,CASSTPGTEAFF,TGTGCCAGTAGTACCCCGGGCACTGAAGCTTTCTTT
-,TRBV7-6,TRBJ1-1,many,CASSLETGEAFF,TGTGCCAGCAGCTTAGAAACGGGTGAAGCTTTCTTT
-,TRBV7-9,TRBJ1-5,-,CASSLALGWGNQPQHF,TGTGCCAGCAGCTTGGCATTGGGTTGGGGCAATCAGCCCCAGCATTTT
TRBD2,TRBV9,TRBJ2-7,few,CASSVDGTSGNEQYF,TGTGCCAGCAGCGTAGACGGGACTAGCGGCAACGAGCAGTACTTC
TRBD1,TRBV7-3,TRBJ1-2,-,CASSAGGQGAEGYTF,TGTGCCAGCAGCGCGGGCGGACAGGGGGCGGAAGGCTACACCTTC
TRBD2,TRBV5-1,TRBJ2-7,few,CATRTSGTSEQYF,TGCGCCACCAGGACTAGCGGGACCTCCGAGCAGTACTTC
-,TRBV10-3,TRBJ1-5,many,CAISARTQENQPQHF,TGTGCCATCAGTGCTCGGACTCAAGAGAATCAGCCCCAGCATTTT
-,TRBV2,TRBJ1-1,many,CASSGGTVTEAFF,TGTGCCAGCAGCGGGGGAACAGTTACTGAAGCTTTCTTT
-,TRBV2,TRBJ1-1,-,CASSLRPGGITEAFF,TGTGCCAGCAGCCTCCGTCCTGGGGGGATCACTGAAGCTTTCTTT
-,TRBV12-3/TRBV12-4,TRBJ2-7,-,CASSLARGGEQYF,TGTGCCAGCAGTTTAGCGCGAGGGGGCGAGCAGTACTTC
-,TRBV5-5,TRBJ1-1,-,CASSLGGSSTEAFF,TGCGCCAGCAGCTTGGGGGGGTCAAGCACTGAAGCTTTCTTT
-,TRBV2,TRBJ1-1,few,CASYTWENTEAFF,TGTGCCAGCTATACATGGGAGAACACTGAAGCTTTCTTT
TRBD1,TRBV2,TRBJ2-5,-,CASSDGQGAQETQYF,TGTGCCAGCAGTGACGGACAGGGGGCCCAAGAGACCCAGTACTTC
-,TRBV2,TRBJ1-2,-,CASSGDGDGYTF,TGTGCCAGCAGTGGTGACGGCGATGGCTACACCTTC
-,TRBV15,TRBJ1-2,many,CATGWGSGSYGYTF,TGTGCCACCGGATGGGGGTCCGGAAGCTATGGCTACACCTTC
-,TRBV20-1,TRBJ2-7,few,CSAARGVSYEQYF,TGCAGTGCCGCTAGGGGGGTGTCCTACGAGCAGTACTTC
TRBD1,TRBV20-1,TRBJ1-1,-,CSAGTGGGTEAFF,TGCAGTGCTGGGACAGGGGGCGGGACTGAAGCTTTCTTT